This TCR beta chain originates from a study of T cells in localized non-small cell lung cancer (dated by TCRdb to the early 2020s). In the study overall: T cell repertoires of 200 to 250 early-stage NSCLC patients were analyzed, with tumors being compared against uninvolved tumor-adjacent lungs. The cohort comprised 236 treatment-naïve NSCLC patients with resected, localized lung tumors. The mean age of the NSCLC patients was about 64 years, with 120 to 150 men and about a hundred women. Results and caveats for the whole study, not just this receptor: Higher blood T cell density associated with longer overall survival, while higher adjacent-lung clonality associated with shorter survival. Because of the exploratory design, TCR variables were selected using unadjusted p-values without false-discovery rate correction. A median of roughly 56 of the top 100 tumor clones were detected in paired uninvolved adjacent lung, and some 29 of these tumor clones were also found among the top 100 clones of the paired uninvolved adjacent lung. Multi-region tumor sequencing was not performed, so intratumor heterogeneity could not be excluded. Uninvolved tumor-adjacent lung showed the highest T cell clonality, higher than tumor, which suggests more focused antigenic responses in the adjacent lung.

The immunoSEQ Assay was used to sequence TCR beta CDR3 regions from DNA. Per the source publication's procedure: T cell density was computed as TCR beta template counts normalized to usable DNA estimated by amplifying housekeeping genes. Richness was estimated using the preseqR package, with extrapolation to 400,000 templates for PBMC samples and to 120,000 templates for tissue samples. Clonality was defined by subtracting Pielou's evenness from one. To identify tissue-enriched TCRs, differential abundance testing was run on productive amino-acid clonotypes with a minimum total count of 5 and an alpha of 0.1. Repertoire overlap between compartments was quantified with the Jaccard Index and Morisita Overlap Index. GLIPH grouped TCR beta CDR3s together with public tetramer-defined viral CDR3s, and a viral motif had to include at least three viral sequences and show V-gene enrichment. Here the immuneACCESS table is served through TCRdb, limited to in-frame sequences with V and J called. Missing clones are a known gap in these copies; in checked studies unresolved V genes cover under half, and the rest lacks a known reason. That table is the source of V, J and clone size, and D and trimming were worked out from the DNA. The sample has some 7,000 clones on record, roughly 23% of them singletons. 3.6% of the sample goes to the ten largest clones.

This clone came up once. Its antigen remains undetermined. No much larger clone is present one base from it, and per-base qualities are unavailable. CDR1 and CDR2, looked up from the germline V gene (reference sequence), are LNHDA and SQIVND. Reading from cysteine to phenylalanine, the CDR3 counts 13 amino acids. Here the CDR3 DNA is all that survives: 39 bases in frame from base 1. Trimming costs V 7 bases and J 4 bases, and their ends lie 11 bases apart. At diagnosis, peripheral blood, uninvolved tumor-adjacent lung and tumor were collected and stored as a combination of fresh-frozen and FFPE material.

The specimen was lung tumor tissue, collected before any cancer treatment. The receptor chain draws on TRBV19 and TRBJ1-3; TRBD1 might be the D gene, on 6 matching bases. The clonotype originates from a man between 40 and 70 years old with stage III squamous cell lung carcinoma. The bases are TGTGCCAGTAATTGGGGGCCGGGAAACACCATATATTTT. This codes for CASNWGPGNTIYF.